This T cell receptor beta chain was sequenced in a study of CD8+ T cells in alopecia areata. Study-level results: It was lesional scalp, especially alopecia totalis/universalis, that showed higher clonality than normal scalp. Scalp samples also yield sequences from resident alphabeta T cells of normal skin.

After isolation, RNA underwent reverse transcription to generate cDNA as the sequencing template. Some clones are missing from TCRdb's copy, which holds only in-frame ones; the method was immunoSEQ multiplex PCR. The sample has roughly 120,000 clones, none seen only once. Notes on this clone: What it binds is not known. These gene names are mouse names.

Source material: lesional skin. This sequence originates from a C3H/HeJ mouse with alopecia areata. The MHC haplotype of this mouse line is H2-k.

This chain's CDR3 is CASSAQEDTGQLYF. The CDR3 bases that were read are TGTGCCAGCAGTGCGCAGGAGGACACCGGG. This chain joins TRBV13-3 and TRBJ2-2; D is unresolved. The read ends 4 residues before the CDR3 terminus; that terminus is restored from the germline J gene. This CDR3 spans 14 amino acids. V gave up 3 bases and J gave up 3 bases, with 9 bases separating them. Germline CDR1 is NNHDY and CDR2 is SYVADS. Drawing the rest from reference TRBV13-3 and TRBJ2-2, the complete variable domain is EAAVTQSPRSKVAVTGGKVTLSCHQTNNHDYMYWYRQDTGHGLRLIHYSYVADSTEKGDIPDGYKASRPSQENFSLILELASLSQTAVYFCASSAQEDTGQLYFGEGSKLTVL.